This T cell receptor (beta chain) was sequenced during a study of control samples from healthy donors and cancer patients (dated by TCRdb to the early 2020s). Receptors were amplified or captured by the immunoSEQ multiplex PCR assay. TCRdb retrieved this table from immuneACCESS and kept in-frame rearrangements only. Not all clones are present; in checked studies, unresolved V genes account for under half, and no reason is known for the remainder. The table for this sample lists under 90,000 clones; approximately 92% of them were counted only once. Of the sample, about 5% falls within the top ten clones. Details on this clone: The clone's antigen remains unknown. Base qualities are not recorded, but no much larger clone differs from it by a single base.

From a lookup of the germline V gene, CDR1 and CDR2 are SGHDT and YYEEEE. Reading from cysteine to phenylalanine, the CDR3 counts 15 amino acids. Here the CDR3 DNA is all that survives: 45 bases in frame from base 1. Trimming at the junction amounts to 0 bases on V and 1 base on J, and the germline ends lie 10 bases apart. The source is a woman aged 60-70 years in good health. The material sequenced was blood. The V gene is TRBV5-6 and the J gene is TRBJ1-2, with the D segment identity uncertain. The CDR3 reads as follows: CASSLEGPGNYGYTF. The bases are TGTGCCAGCAGCTTGGAAGGGCCCGGTAACTATGGCTACACCTTC.